These 29 T cell receptor beta chains were sequenced from one sample in a study of T cell responses to AZD1222 COVID-19 vaccine. Sequencing used immunoSEQ multiplex PCR; TCRdb keeps in-frame clones, though not all of them. The sample holds over 100,000 clones; 88% are singletons and the top ten take around a sixth. This specimen consisted of peripheral blood, obtained on day 0 of AZD1222 vaccination. Receptor source: an adult in good health.

The chain has TRBV25-1 and TRBJ1-3; maybe TRBD1 (6 bases). CDR1 MGHDK and CDR2 SYGVNS come from the germline V gene. The CDR3 is 14 amino acids. The V and J ends lost 1 base and 3 bases respectively, with 7 bases between them. The CDR3 here is CASSESGVGNTIYF. As DNA, the CDR3 is TGTGCCAGCAGTGAATCAGGGGTTGGAAACACCATATATTTT.

A word on this clone: A junction end diverges from the germline sequence, so it may reflect a read error. This chain links TRBV19 with TRBJ1-1, with TRBD1 as a possible D gene (5 bases). Per germline, CDR1 LNHDA and CDR2 SQIVND (reference sequence). This CDR3 has 13 amino acids. CDR3 in amino acids: CASSVDRDTEAFF. The CDR3 bases are TGTGCCAGTAGTGTAGACAGAGATACTGAAGCTTTCTTT.

The chain combines TRBV4-1 with TRBJ1-3; D ambiguous. Looked up from germline, CDR1 is MGHRA and CDR2 is YSYEKL. The germline V and J ends were trimmed by 3 bases and 4 bases, with 10 bases remaining between them. The CDR3 has 14 amino acids. The CDR3 protein is CASSHALIGNTIYF. CDR3 sequence (DNA): TGCGCCAGCAGCCATGCCCTTATCGGAAACACCATATATTTT.

The J gene is TRBJ2-2, the V gene TRBV18, with TRBD1 matching over 12 bases. The CDR3 sequence is 20 residues long. V trimming: 4 bases; J trimming: 5 bases; junction bases outside the gene matches: 17. CDR1 KGHSH and CDR2 LQKENI come from the germline V gene. CDR3 DNA sequence: TGTGCCAGCTCACTGGACCCGGGACAGGGGGCGAATATGCGGACCGGGGAGCTGTTTTTT. Residues: CASSLDPGQGANMRTGELFF.

This rearrangement joins TRBV5-1 to TRBJ1-1, with D possibly being TRBD1 (6 bases). The germline gives CDR1 SGHRS, CDR2 YFSETQ. Trimming removed 2 bases at V and 1 base at J, with 12 bases between. The CDR3 is made up of 15 amino acids. CDR3 nucleotide sequence: TGCGCCAGCAGCTTACCTTTGACAGGGAACACTGAAGCTTTCTTT. Protein product: CASSLPLTGNTEAFF.

This sequence joins TRBV30 and TRBJ2-2, with D tentatively TRBD1 or TRBD2 (5 bases each). This CDR3 comprises 15 residues. Per the germline V gene, CDR1 is GTSNPN and CDR2 is SVGIG (reference sequence). Trimming left V 2 bases short and J 2 bases short, with 12 bases between. The CDR3 region has the DNA TGTGCCTGGAGTTGGGGGTCGGCAAACACCGGGGAGCTGTTTTTT. It translates to CAWSWGSANTGELFF.

This clone appeared a single time. The gene calls are TRBV21-1 and TRBJ2-7; the table's TRBD2 call for D was not verified on the DNA. TRBV21-1 is shown as a pseudogene. This CDR3 region has 16 residues. The CDR3 DNA sequence: TGTGCCAGCAGCAAAGTGGGGGGTCCCGACTCCTACGAGCAGTACGTC. Its translation: CASSKVGGPDSYEQYV.

The V call is TRBV6-6, the J call TRBJ2-7, with 10 positions matching TRBD1. Germline assignment: CDR1 MNHNY and CDR2 SVGAGI (reference sequence). This CDR3 is built from 15 residues. The junction had 2 bases not matched to a gene; V was cut back by 0 bases and J by 3 bases. The CDR3 region has the DNA TGTGCCAGCAGTTACTCCGGGACAGGGGACTACGAGCAGTACTTC. It translates to CASSYSGTGDYEQYF.

The chain carries TRBV6-5 and TRBJ2-2, with 7 bases matching TRBD2. The ends lost 10 bases at V and 4 bases at J; junction bases unmatched: 12. This CDR3 spans 15 amino acids. CDR1 and CDR2 from the germline V gene are MNHEY and SVGAGI. The DNA of the CDR3 is TGTGCCACCCGGGGACCCTCGGGGGGCACCGGGGAGCTGTTTTTT. Protein: CATRGPSGGTGELFF.

The V gene is TRBV5-4, the J gene TRBJ1-2; D is perhaps TRBD1 (6 bases). Looked up from germline, CDR1 is SGHNT and CDR2 is YYREEE (reference sequence). The CDR3 spans 13 residues. V dropped 4 bases and J dropped 4 bases, with 11 bases sitting between them. CDR3 nucleotides: TGTGCCAGCAGCCCTGACAGGCTCTATGGCTACACCTTC. This translates into CASSPDRLYGYTF.

The V gene is TRBV2, the J gene TRBJ2-2; TRBD2 matches 11 bases. CDR1 is SNHLY, CDR2 FYNNEI, per germline. Losses at the gene ends were 4 bases for V and 0 bases for J; bases not matched to a gene: 4. The CDR3 length is 17 residues. The CDR3 region is CASSGGSGRANTGELFF. CDR3 nucleotides: TGTGCCAGCAGTGGCGGTAGCGGGAGGGCGAACACCGGGGAGCTGTTTTTT.

The CDR3 region has the DNA TGTGCCAGCAGCGCGGACCAGGGGAGCTCCTACAATGAGCAGTTCTTC. As protein: CASSADQGSSYNEQFF. The chain links TRBV9 to TRBJ2-1; perhaps TRBD1 as D (6 bases). Germline CDR1 reads SGDLS; CDR2 reads YYNGEE. Between the trimmed V and J ends, which lost 3 bases and 0 bases, there was a span of 13 bases. The CDR3 covers 16 residues.

V usage is TRBV4-1 and J usage is TRBJ1-1; D unresolved. The CDR3 is made up of 16 amino acids. V dropped 3 bases and J dropped 4 bases, with 18 bases sitting between them. Germline assignment: CDR1 MGHRA and CDR2 YSYEKL. The CDR3 sequence: CASSQERSEWGTEAFF. CDR3 in DNA: TGCGCCAGCAGCCAGGAAAGGTCAGAGTGGGGCACTGAAGCTTTCTTT.

This clone was recorded a few times. This rearrangement joins TRBV29-1 to TRBJ2-7; 8 bases agree with TRBD2. V shed 6 bases, J shed 0 bases, and the junction held 4 bases outside the gene matches. Germline CDR1 is SQVTM and CDR2 is ANQGSEA. CDR3 length: 13 residues. The CDR3 here is CSVSGGSSYEQYF. The CDR3 region has the DNA TGCAGCGTCTCGGGGGGGAGCTCCTACGAGCAGTACTTC.

This chain links TRBV3-1 (or the pseudogene TRBV3-2) with TRBJ1-4; tentative D call: TRBD1 (5 bases). The V gene's germline CDR1 is LGHDT and CDR2 YNNKEL (reference sequence). The V end was cut by 2 bases, the J end by 11 bases, with 9 bases between. The length of the CDR3 is 12 residues. The CDR3 coding sequence is TGTGCCAGCAGCCAATTTGGGGGGAAACTGTTTTTT. This codes for CASSQFGGKLFF.

The chain joins TRBV12-3 or TRBV12-4 to TRBJ1-2; D is possibly TRBD1 (6 bases). This CDR3 is 13 amino acids long. Trimming removed 3 bases at V and 8 bases at J, with 13 bases between. The CDR3, as DNA: TGTGCCAGCAGTTTGTTAGGGGGACGGGGCTACACCTTC. Protein product: CASSLLGGRGYTF.

The chain recombines TRBV4-2 with TRBJ2-3, with 9 bases fitting TRBD2. CDR3 size: 17 residues. With 0 bases clipped from V and 2 bases from J, the junction kept 6 bases outside the gene matches. Germline V gene sequence: CDR1 LGHNA, CDR2 YNFKEQ. Written as DNA, the CDR3 is TGTGCCAGCAGCCAAGATTCCAGCGGGAGGCCCACAGATACGCAGTATTTT. Protein sequence: CASSQDSSGRPTDTQYF.

The V gene is TRBV30, the J gene TRBJ1-1; D uncertain. CDR3 length: 10 residues. Germline V lookup: CDR1 GTSNPN, CDR2 SVGIG (reference sequence). Between the trimmed V and J ends, which lost 4 bases and 9 bases, there was a span of 9 bases. The CDR3 nucleotides are TGTGCCTGGACCCCTCCCCAAGCTTTCTTT. Encoded protein: CAWTPPQAFF.

The V call is TRBV20-1, the J call TRBJ1-1; 12 bases line up with TRBD1. In germline, CDR1 is DFQATT, CDR2 SNEGSKA (reference sequence). The CDR3 length is 18 residues. J lost 1 base, V lost 3 bases, and 12 bases had no gene match. CDR3 DNA sequence: TGCAGTGCTAGTGGGACAGGGGGCCGACGGTTTGGGAACACTGAAGCTTTCTTT. Residues: CSASGTGGRRFGNTEAFF.

CDR3 in DNA: TGTGCCAGCAGCCCCTCTGGACTAGCGGGTATTTACAATGAGCAGTTCTTC. This sequence encodes CASSPSGLAGIYNEQFF. The rearrangement uses TRBV11-3 and TRBJ2-1; 11 bases map to TRBD2. Germline trimming cut 5 bases from V and 4 bases from J; bases unmatched to any gene: 10. Germline CDR1 is SGHNT and CDR2 is YENEEA. This CDR3 contains 17 residues.

This clone is a singleton in its sample. The chain employs TRBV10-3 and TRBJ1-6; D remains ambiguous. V was shortened by 3 bases and J by 13 bases, with 16 bases between the two germline ends. The CDR3 extends over 14 amino acids. Germline V lookup: CDR1 ENHRY, CDR2 SYGVKD. The CDR3 bases are TGTGCCATCAGTGAACTCTTGGCCTCATGGCCCCTCCACTTT. Protein: CAISELLASWPLHF.

The chain recombines TRBV28 with TRBJ1-6, with D perhaps matching TRBD1 (6 bases). Trimming shortened V by 6 bases and J by 1 base, and 10 bases separated the two germline ends. This CDR3 contains 15 residues. Germline-derived CDR1 and CDR2 are MDHEN and SYDVKM. The CDR3 region is CASSKRGSYNSPLHF. CDR3 coding DNA: TGTGCCAGCAGCAAGAGGGGGTCCTATAATTCACCCCTCCACTTT.

CDR3 coding DNA: TGTGCCAGCAGCCCCGGGACAGGGATCGGTTCACCCCTCCACTTT. It translates to CASSPGTGIGSPLHF. The chain is built from TRBV5-6 and TRBJ1-6; 9 bases line up with TRBD1. The ends lost 4 bases at V and 9 bases at J; junction bases unmatched: 8. Germline V gives CDR1 SGHDT, CDR2 YYEEEE. This CDR3 has 15 amino acids.

The J gene is TRBJ1-2, the V gene TRBV6-5; TRBD1 agrees at 9 bases. The CDR3 consists of 13 residues. Germline values: CDR1 MNHEY, CDR2 SVGAGI. J lost 6 bases, V lost 8 bases, and 7 bases had no gene match. The CDR3 is CASFPGQGHGYTF. In nucleotides, the CDR3 is TGTGCCAGCTTCCCGGGACAGGGACATGGCTACACCTTC.

The chain carries TRBV5-6 and TRBJ2-7, with 10 bases identical to TRBD2. The CDR3 consists of 16 residues. Trimming took 4 bases from V and 0 from J; bases not matched to a gene: 7. In germline, CDR1 is SGHDT, CDR2 YYEEEE. The CDR3 spells CASSPRTSGRSYEQYV. CDR3 DNA sequence: TGTGCCAGCAGCCCTAGGACTAGCGGTCGCTCCTACGAGCAGTACGTC.

The J gene is TRBJ1-1, the V gene TRBV29-1, with D tentatively TRBD1 (5 bases). CDR3 size: 13 residues. Germline V gene sequence: CDR1 SQVTM, CDR2 ANQGSEA. Between the trimmed V and J ends, which lost 2 bases and 5 bases, there was a span of 12 bases. The CDR3 loop is CSVELRRGTEAFF. CDR3 sequence (DNA): TGCAGCGTTGAACTCCGAAGGGGAACTGAAGCTTTCTTT.

The rearrangement uses TRBV5-1 and TRBJ2-1, with 10 bases identical to TRBD2. CDR1 is SGHRS, CDR2 YFSETQ, per germline. The trim removed 0 bases at V and 7 bases at J, leaving 10 bases unmatched. There are 17 residues in the CDR3. The CDR3 sequence is CASSLGLAGALGNEQFF. CDR3 coding DNA: TGCGCCAGCAGCTTGGGGCTAGCGGGGGCCCTGGGGAATGAGCAGTTCTTC.

The chain has TRBV6-5 and TRBJ1-5; D may be TRBD1 (6 bases). Per germline, CDR1 MNHEY and CDR2 SVGAGI. This CDR3 is 15 amino acids long. Between the trimmed V and J ends, which lost 9 bases and 2 bases, there was a span of 17 bases. The CDR3 loop is CASGTRDRGNQPQHF. CDR3 nucleotide sequence: TGTGCCAGTGGGACAAGGGACCGGGGCAATCAGCCCCAGCATTTT.

This rearrangement joins TRBV5-1 to TRBJ2-2; D possibly corresponds to TRBD1 (6 bases). The V and J ends lost 0 bases and 5 bases respectively, with 11 bases between them. The CDR3 is 15 residues long. Germline CDR1 reads SGHRS; CDR2 reads YFSETQ. CDR3 sequence (DNA): TGCGCCAGCAGCTTGGACAGGGTTAGGACCGGGGAGCTGTTTTTT. The encoded protein is CASSLDRVRTGELFF. Looking up the rest from reference TRBV5-1 and TRBJ2-2 gives the full variable domain: KAGVTQTPRYLIKTRGQQVTLSCSPISGHRSVSWYQQTPGQGLQFLFEYFSETQRNKGNFPGRFSGRQFSNSRSEMNVSTLELGDSALYLCASSLDRVRTGELFFGEGSRLTVL.